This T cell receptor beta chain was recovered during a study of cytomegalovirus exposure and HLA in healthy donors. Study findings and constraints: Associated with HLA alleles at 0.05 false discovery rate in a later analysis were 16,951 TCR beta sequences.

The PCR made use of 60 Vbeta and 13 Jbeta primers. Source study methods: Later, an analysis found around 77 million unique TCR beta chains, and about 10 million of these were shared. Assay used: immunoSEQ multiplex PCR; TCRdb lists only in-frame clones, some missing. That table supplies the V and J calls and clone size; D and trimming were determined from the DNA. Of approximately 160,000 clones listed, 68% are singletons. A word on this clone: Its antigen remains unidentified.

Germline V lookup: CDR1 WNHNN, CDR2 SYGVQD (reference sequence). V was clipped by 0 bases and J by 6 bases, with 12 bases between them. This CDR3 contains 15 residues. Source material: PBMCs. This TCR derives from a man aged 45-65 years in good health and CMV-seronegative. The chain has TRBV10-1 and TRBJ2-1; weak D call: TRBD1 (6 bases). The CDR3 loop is CASSESRPGVNEQFF. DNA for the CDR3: TGCGCCAGCAGTGAGTCTAGGCCAGGGGTCAATGAGCAGTTCTTC.